A single sample is the source of the 3 T cell receptor beta chains below, sequenced in a study of cytomegalovirus exposure and HLA in healthy donors. PCR amplification relied on 60 Vbeta primers (plus 13 Jbeta primers). Data came from immunoSEQ multiplex PCR; TCRdb stores just in-frame clones and leaves some out. The data show roughly 220,000 clones, approximately 70% seen once. Input material: PBMCs. The receptor source for this set is a man aged 35 to 55 in good health and CMV-seropositive.

The V and J genes are TRBV13 and TRBJ2-1; tentatively, D is TRBD1 (5 bases). This CDR3 is 13 amino acids long. Germline V gives CDR1 PRHDT, CDR2 FYEKMQ (reference sequence). V lost 8 bases, J lost 3 bases, and 11 bases lay in between. In nucleotides, the CDR3 is TGTGCCAGCGCTCAGGGCGGCTACAATGAGCAGTTCTTC. This sequence encodes CASAQGGYNEQFF.

V usage is TRBV11-2 and J usage is TRBJ2-2, with TRBD2 matching 10 bases. This CDR3 has 16 residues. Germline trimming cut 1 base from V and 5 bases from J; bases unmatched to any gene: 4. Germline V gene sequence: CDR1 SGHAT, CDR2 FQNNGV. The CDR3 reads CASSLVSAGGTGELFF. CDR3 DNA sequence: TGTGCCAGCAGCTTAGTTTCAGCGGGGGGGACCGGGGAGCTGTTTTTT.

The V gene is TRBV2, the J gene TRBJ2-7; TRBD2 is a possible D gene (7 bases). The CDR3 covers 14 residues. The germline CDR1 and CDR2 sequences are SNHLY and FYNNEI. V gave up 8 bases and J gave up 4 bases, with 18 bases separating them. The CDR3 here is CASVGAGARYEQYF. CDR3 nucleotides: TGTGCCAGCGTTGGCGCGGGGGCGCGGTACGAGCAGTACTTC.